Below, one T cell receptor beta chain is given with its context. Its target is not known. A read error may explain this, as a much larger clone is one base away. This sample is part of a study of T cell repertoires in cytomegalovirus infection. Background on the study: Indications came from public TCR beta signatures; they pointed to CMV infection and to a matching HLA type.

General study results and limits: The study found HLA-C-restricted CMV-specific TCR beta clonotypes dominating the ex vivo response.

From germline, CDR1 is SGHTA and CDR2 FQGNSA. The CDR3 spans 18 residues. TCRdb ran MiXCR on the reads and lists one entry per CDR3 protein. The sample lists more than 250,000 distinct CDR3 sequences; approximately 25% were seen once. The gene calls are TRBV7-2 and TRBJ2-7; TRBD2 matches 8 bases. The specimen was cultured PBMCs, collected from culture after CMV antigen stimulation. This TCR derives from a human donor in good health (CMV status not recorded). Some clones in this sample may be carry-over from other donors' samples. CDR3 sequence (DNA): TGTGCCAGCAGCTTATCCGCGAGCGGGGGAGGCTCTCCCTACGATCAGTACTTC. This sequence encodes CASSLSASGGGSPYDQYF.